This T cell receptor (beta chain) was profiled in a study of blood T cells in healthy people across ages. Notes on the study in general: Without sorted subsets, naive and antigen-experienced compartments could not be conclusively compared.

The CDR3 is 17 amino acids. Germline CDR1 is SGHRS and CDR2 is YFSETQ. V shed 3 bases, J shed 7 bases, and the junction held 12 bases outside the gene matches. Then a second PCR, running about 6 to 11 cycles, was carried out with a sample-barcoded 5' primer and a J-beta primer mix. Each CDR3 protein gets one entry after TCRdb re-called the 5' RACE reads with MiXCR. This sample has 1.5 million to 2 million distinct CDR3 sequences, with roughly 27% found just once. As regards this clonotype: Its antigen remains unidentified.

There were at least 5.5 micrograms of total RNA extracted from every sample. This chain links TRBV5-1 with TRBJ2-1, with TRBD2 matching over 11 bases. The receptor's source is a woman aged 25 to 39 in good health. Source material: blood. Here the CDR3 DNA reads TGCGCCAGCAGCTCCTTAGCGGGGGGGTCACACAAGAATGAGCAGTTCTTC. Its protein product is CASSSLAGGSHKNEQFF. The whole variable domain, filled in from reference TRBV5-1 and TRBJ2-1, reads KAGVTQTPRYLIKTRGQQVTLSCSPISGHRSVSWYQQTPGQGLQFLFEYFSETQRNKGNFPGRFSGRQFSNSRSEMNVSTLELGDSALYLCASSSLAGGSHKNEQFFGPGTRLTVL.